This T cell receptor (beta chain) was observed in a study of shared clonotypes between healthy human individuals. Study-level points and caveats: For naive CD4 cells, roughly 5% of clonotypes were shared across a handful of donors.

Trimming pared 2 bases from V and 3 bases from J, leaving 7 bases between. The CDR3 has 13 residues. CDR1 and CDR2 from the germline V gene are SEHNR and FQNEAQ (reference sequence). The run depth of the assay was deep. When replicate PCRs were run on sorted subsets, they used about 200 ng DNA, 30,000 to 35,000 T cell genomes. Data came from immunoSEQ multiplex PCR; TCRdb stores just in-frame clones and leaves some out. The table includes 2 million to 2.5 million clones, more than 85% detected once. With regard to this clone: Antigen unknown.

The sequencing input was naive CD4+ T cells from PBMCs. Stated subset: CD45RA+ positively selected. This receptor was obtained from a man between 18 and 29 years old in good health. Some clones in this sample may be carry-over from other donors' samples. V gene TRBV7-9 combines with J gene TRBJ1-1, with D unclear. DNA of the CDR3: TGTGCCAGCAGCTTAAATCAGTACACTGAAGCTTTCTTT. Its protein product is CASSLNQYTEAFF.